Here is one TCR beta chain with its context. Some clones are missing from TCRdb's copy, which holds only in-frame ones; the method was immunoSEQ multiplex PCR. The sample carries some 300,000 clones, more than 70% recorded once. This specimen belongs to a study of blood T cell repertoires in COVID-19. The germline V and J ends were trimmed by 6 bases and 1 base, with 12 bases remaining between them. CDR3 length: 15 amino acids. In germline, CDR1 is SEHNR, CDR2 FQNEAQ (reference sequence). The chain is built from TRBV7-9 and TRBJ1-4, with D tentatively TRBD1 (6 bases). The source material was peripheral blood. The TCR comes from a woman in her twenties or thirties who had recovered from COVID-19. CDR3 amino acids: CASSTPRGTNEKLFF. DNA for the CDR3: TGTGCCAGCAGTACCCCCAGGGGAACTAATGAAAAACTGTTTTTT.